The entry below gives a single T cell receptor beta chain sequence along with its context. This entry belongs to a study of blood T cell repertoires in COVID-19. Looking at the study overall: Samples taken during acute and convalescent COVID-19 were collected in the United States, Italy and Spain.

The ends lost 2 bases at V and 0 bases at J; junction bases unmatched: 8. CDR3 size: 17 residues. Germline V gene sequence: CDR1 SQVTM, CDR2 ANQGSEA. Participants reported their clinical history, and cohort assignment relied on those reports. In the source study's methods: By means of reference gene primer amplification, nucleated cell counts were estimated. The repertoire was sequenced with immunoSEQ multiplex PCR; TCRdb's copy has only in-frame clones and lacks some. V, J and clone size are those of that table, while D and trimming were read from the DNA. In the table there are about 270,000 clones, approximately 89% of which are singletons.

The clonotype was recovered from a young woman who had recovered from COVID-19. The chain uses TRBV29-1 and TRBJ2-3; TRBD2 aligns across 10 bases. Input material: PBMCs or T cells enriched from blood (not recorded which). The CDR3 coding sequence is TGCAGCGTTGAATCCCGGACTAGCGGCTCTAGCACAGATACGCAGTATTTT. Its protein product is CSVESRTSGSSTDTQYF.